This paragraph reports one T cell receptor (beta chain). These data originate in a study of blood T cell repertoires in COVID-19. Method: immunoSEQ multiplex PCR; TCRdb's copy keeps in-frame clones and lacks some. The sample has around 470,000 clones, roughly 89% seen once; the top ten hold about 0.91%. Enrolled during active infection, Seattle patients were then followed longitudinally. The CDR3 has 13 amino acids. Germline CDR1 is KGHDR and CDR2 is SFDVKD. V gave up 4 bases and J gave up 2 bases, with 7 bases separating them. This sequence was found in a man younger than 35 with COVID-19, enrolled during active disease. The chain recombines TRBV24-1 with TRBJ1-2, with D hard to call. Input material: peripheral blood. The CDR3 here is CATSDAINYGYTF. As DNA, the CDR3 is TGTGCCACCAGTGACGCGATCAACTATGGCTACACCTTC.